The rows below give T cell receptor beta chains drawn from one sample of a study of T-cell memory formation after mild COVID-19. MiXCR, applied by TCRdb to the 5' RACE reads, yields one record per CDR3 protein. Of hundreds of thousands of distinct CDR3 sequences in the sample, more than 15% were seen once. The specimen was PBMCs or a T cell subset sorted from them (not recorded which). These TCRs come from a man younger than 30 who had mild COVID-19 (a few samples of this study predate the infection). Cell type and time point are not known. The CDR3 runs from the conserved cysteine through the conserved F or W. Fields, in order: J gene, clone size, V gene, D gene, CDR3 DNA, CDR3 protein. A D gene is named only where the DNA matches it firmly. Clone size appears in some rows only: once, few, many, or a class for an expanded clone.

J: TRBJ2-1; size: -; V: TRBV7-2; D: TRBD1; DNA: TGTGCCAGCAGCCCACAACCGGGACAGGGGATTACTGAGCAGTTCTTC; CDR3: CASSPQPGQGITEQFF
J: TRBJ2-5; size: few; V: TRBV7-2; D: -; DNA: TGTGCCAGCAGCCCCCCCCCGGGAGAGACCCAGTACTTC; CDR3: CASSPPPGETQYF
J: TRBJ2-4; size: few; V: TRBV12-3/TRBV12-4; D: TRBD1; DNA: TGTGCCAGCAGGCCCACGGGACAGGGGTCGGCCAAAAACATTCAGTACTTC; CDR3: CASRPTGQGSAKNIQYF
J: TRBJ2-7; size: -; V: TRBV7-8; D: TRBD1; DNA: TGTGCCAGCAGCCCCACTCGGACAGGGGATTACGAGCAGTACTTC; CDR3: CASSPTRTGDYEQYF
J: TRBJ2-3; size: many; V: TRBV6-4; D: -; DNA: TGTGCCAGCAGGGCCGGGACTAGCACAGATACGCAGTATTTT; CDR3: CASRAGTSTDTQYF
J: TRBJ2-2; size: few; V: TRBV4-3; D: -; DNA: TGCGCCAGCAGCCAAGATCGGGTCAGGGCGGCCGGGGAGCTGTTTTTT; CDR3: CASSQDRVRAAGELFF
J: TRBJ2-5; size: few; V: TRBV5-6; D: -; DNA: TGTGCCAGCAGCTCCACAGGAGCCGAGGAGACCCAGTACTTC; CDR3: CASSSTGAEETQYF
J: TRBJ2-3; size: few; V: TRBV5-1; D: TRBD2; DNA: TGCGCCAGCAGCTTGGCGGGGAGGGCGGGGGTCACGACAGATACGCAGTATTTT; CDR3: CASSLAGRAGVTTDTQYF
J: TRBJ2-7; size: -; V: TRBV6-2/TRBV6-3; D: -; DNA: TGTGCCAGCAGTTACCTCCATACCGGGACGAGGCCGGAGCAGTACTTC; CDR3: CASSYLHTGTRPEQYF
J: TRBJ1-1; size: -; V: TRBV5-6; D: -; DNA: TGTGCCAGCAGCCGGGTACGGAACACTGAAGCTTTCTTT; CDR3: CASSRVRNTEAFF
J: TRBJ1-1; size: -; V: TRBV14; D: -; DNA: TGTGCCAGCAGTCTGACAGGACTGAACACTGAAGCTTTCTTT; CDR3: CASSLTGLNTEAFF
J: TRBJ2-5; size: -; V: TRBV7-9; D: TRBD2; DNA: TGTGCCAGCAGCTCCCCTTCCCCCGGGGGGAGCGTCGGCCGGGAGACCCAGTACTTC; CDR3: CASSSPSPGGSVGRETQYF
J: TRBJ1-6; size: -; V: TRBV11-3; D: -; DNA: TGTGCCAGCAGCTTAGGGGGCCTAAGCTCCTATAATTCACCCCTCCACTTT; CDR3: CASSLGGLSSYNSPLHF
J: TRBJ2-3; size: -; V: TRBV2; D: -; DNA: TGTGCCAGCAGGGACCTGGATACGCAGTATTTT; CDR3: CASRDLDTQYF
J: TRBJ2-3; size: few; V: TRBV12-3/TRBV12-4; D: TRBD2; DNA: TGTGCCAGCAGCACGGGGGGTTTAGATACGCAGTATTTT; CDR3: CASSTGGLDTQYF
J: TRBJ1-5; size: few; V: TRBV27; D: -; DNA: TGTGCCAGCAGTTGGGGGTGGGGGGTCCAGCCCCAGCATTTT; CDR3: CASSWGWGVQPQHF
J: TRBJ2-4; size: few; V: TRBV7-2; D: -; DNA: TGTGCCAGCAGCTTTCAAGCGAGGAACATTCAGTACTTC; CDR3: CASSFQARNIQYF
J: TRBJ2-5; size: few; V: TRBV20-1; D: -; DNA: TGCAGTGCCCTCGGGGGCGCAGATCAAGAGACCCAGTACTTC; CDR3: CSALGGADQETQYF
J: TRBJ2-3; size: -; V: TRBV15; D: -; DNA: TGTGCCACCAGCAGAGATCTCAGCGGCACAGATAAGCAGTATTTT; CDR3: CATSRDLSGTDKQYF
J: TRBJ1-1; size: -; V: TRBV11-2; D: -; DNA: TGTGCCAGCACCGAGGAGAACACTGAAGCTTTCTTT; CDR3: CASTEENTEAFF
J: TRBJ2-1; size: -; V: TRBV5-1; D: TRBD1; DNA: TGCGCCAGCAGCTGGGGAAGGGGGCCCTCCTACAATGAGCAGTTCTTC; CDR3: CASSWGRGPSYNEQFF
J: TRBJ2-6; size: few; V: TRBV4-1; D: -; DNA: TGCGCCAGTACTGACATGGCAGCTGGGGCCAACGTCCTGACTTTC; CDR3: CASTDMAAGANVLTF
J: TRBJ1-1; size: few; V: TRBV20-1; D: -; DNA: TGCAGTGCTCCAAGATTGTCCTGGGGCACTGAAGCTTTCTTT; CDR3: CSAPRLSWGTEAFF
J: TRBJ2-4; size: few; V: TRBV5-6; D: -; DNA: TGTGCCAGCAGCTTGATCCAGGAGATTCAGTACTTC; CDR3: CASSLIQEIQYF
J: TRBJ2-7; size: -; V: TRBV6-2/TRBV6-3; D: -; DNA: TGTGCCAGCAGGACGGGGCCTGAGCAGTACTTC; CDR3: CASRTGPEQYF
J: TRBJ1-2; size: few; V: TRBV7-2; D: -; DNA: TGTGCCAGCAGCTTAGGCCCGTTAGCTAACTATGGCTACACCTTC; CDR3: CASSLGPLANYGYTF
J: TRBJ2-2; size: -; V: TRBV6-1; D: -; DNA: TGTGCCAGCACCAAGACGGGGGGCGGAACCGGGGAGCTGTTTTTT; CDR3: CASTKTGGGTGELFF
J: TRBJ1-1; size: -; V: TRBV7-2; D: TRBD1; DNA: TGTGCCAGCAGCCCCTCAGGGGGCGTCGGCACTGAAGCTTTCTTT; CDR3: CASSPSGGVGTEAFF
J: TRBJ2-7; size: many; V: TRBV20-1; D: -; DNA: TGCAGTGTTGAGGATCTCTCCTACGAGCAGTACTTC; CDR3: CSVEDLSYEQYF
J: TRBJ1-3; size: -; V: TRBV7-9; D: -; DNA: TGTGCCAGCAGCTCACCTAAGGGAAATGGAAACACCATATATTTT; CDR3: CASSSPKGNGNTIYF
J: TRBJ2-1; size: few; V: TRBV24-1; D: TRBD2; DNA: TGTGCCACCAGTGGGAGCGGGGGGTTTTCCTACAATGAGCAGTTCTTC; CDR3: CATSGSGGFSYNEQFF
J: TRBJ2-2; size: -; V: TRBV5-4; D: -; DNA: TGTGCCAGCAGCGCCGTCGGGGCAAAGAACACCGGGGAGCTGTTTTTT; CDR3: CASSAVGAKNTGELFF
J: TRBJ2-1; size: -; V: TRBV20-1; D: -; DNA: TGCAGTGCTCACCCTCGGGCCGGGGGTTCCTACAATGAGCAGTTCTTC; CDR3: CSAHPRAGGSYNEQFF
J: TRBJ1-6; size: -; V: TRBV7-3; D: -; DNA: TGTGCCAGCAGCCCGGGGGGTATTAATTCACCCCTCCACTTT; CDR3: CASSPGGINSPLHF
J: TRBJ1-2; size: -; V: TRBV5-1; D: -; DNA: TGCGCCAGCAGCTTGGCCCGGGGGGGCAATTCGAACTATGGCTACACCTTC; CDR3: CASSLARGGNSNYGYTF
J: TRBJ2-1; size: -; V: TRBV29-1; D: TRBD1; DNA: TGCAGCGGACGCAGGGGGCTCAAGCAGTTCTTC; CDR3: CSGRRGLKQFF
J: TRBJ2-1; size: -; V: TRBV11-2; D: -; DNA: TGTGCCAGCAGCACCTCGGGACAAAACAATGAGCAGTTCTTC; CDR3: CASSTSGQNNEQFF
J: TRBJ2-1; size: -; V: TRBV11-2; D: -; DNA: TGTGCCAGCAGCTCAAGGCAGTTAGACAATGAGCAGTTCTTC; CDR3: CASSSRQLDNEQFF
J: TRBJ1-2; size: -; V: TRBV4-3; D: TRBD1; DNA: TGCGCCAGCAGCCAAGTGGGACAGGGGGCTGGCTACACCTTC; CDR3: CASSQVGQGAGYTF
J: TRBJ2-1; size: many; V: TRBV6-2/TRBV6-3; D: -; DNA: TGTGCCAGCAGTTATTTCCGGTCAAGTAATGAGCAGTTCTTC; CDR3: CASSYFRSSNEQFF
J: TRBJ1-1; size: few; V: TRBV3-1; D: TRBD1; DNA: TGTGCCAGCGGACAGGGTGCCGAAGCTTTCTTT; CDR3: CASGQGAEAFF
J: TRBJ1-6; size: -; V: TRBV7-2; D: -; DNA: TGTGCCAGCAGCCCGCCTACGGGGGAATCACCCCTCCACTTT; CDR3: CASSPPTGESPLHF
J: TRBJ2-1; size: few; V: TRBV7-8; D: -; DNA: TGTGCCAGCAGCTTAAGACCAGCGGACCACAATGAGCAGTTCTTC; CDR3: CASSLRPADHNEQFF
J: TRBJ2-2; size: few; V: TRBV6-6; D: -; DNA: TGTGCCAGCAGTTACTCCACCCCGGGGGAGCTGTTTTTT; CDR3: CASSYSTPGELFF
J: TRBJ1-5; size: few; V: TRBV5-6; D: TRBD1; DNA: TGTGCCAGCAGCCTAGGGACAGGGCCTAAGCCCCAGCATTTT; CDR3: CASSLGTGPKPQHF
J: TRBJ1-5; size: few; V: TRBV7-2; D: TRBD1; DNA: TGTGCCAGCAGCCCGGGACAGAGCTTTTATCAGCCCCAGCATTTT; CDR3: CASSPGQSFYQPQHF
J: TRBJ2-1; size: few; V: TRBV20-1; D: TRBD2; DNA: TGCAGTGCTTCCGCCGAACTAGCGGGTCCCTACAATGAGCAGTTCTTC; CDR3: CSASAELAGPYNEQFF
J: TRBJ2-3; size: many; V: TRBV7-3; D: -; DNA: TGTGCCAGCAGCCTTGCTTACACAGATACGCAGTATTTT; CDR3: CASSLAYTDTQYF
J: TRBJ2-5; size: many; V: TRBV5-1; D: -; DNA: TGCGCCAGCAGTTTAACGACCTCAGGGGACGAGACCCAGTACTTC; CDR3: CASSLTTSGDETQYF
J: TRBJ1-1; size: -; V: TRBV5-1; D: -; DNA: TGCGCCAGCAAGCTAGGACAGACGAACACTGAAGCTTTCTTT; CDR3: CASKLGQTNTEAFF